The clone carrying this T cell receptor (beta chain) was seen only once. The source of the sample is a study of blood T cell repertoires in COVID-19. Study in general: Sites in the United States, Italy and Spain provided acute and convalescent COVID-19 samples. The cDNA or gDNA used as material had been derived from T cells, B-cell-depleted T cells, or PBMCs.

V gave up 5 bases and J gave up 8 bases; unmatched junction bases: 8. CDR3 size: 13 residues. In germline, CDR1 is MDHEN, CDR2 SYDVKM. In the authors' methods: Cell counts per sample came from amplifying reference gene primers. TCRdb keeps only in-frame clones here, not all; method: immunoSEQ multiplex PCR. The V and J calls and clone size were taken over from that table, and D and trimming were inferred from the DNA. The sample comprises approximately 60,000 clones, about 75% of which are singletons, and 50% rests with the top ten. This sequence joins TRBV28 and TRBJ1-2; 7 positions agree with TRBD1. The sequenced material came from peripheral blood. The TCR comes from a woman older than 75 with acute or convalescent COVID-19. The CDR3 DNA reads as TGTGCCAGCAGTCAGGACAGGAGAAGGGGCTACACCTTC. It is translated as CASSQDRRRGYTF.